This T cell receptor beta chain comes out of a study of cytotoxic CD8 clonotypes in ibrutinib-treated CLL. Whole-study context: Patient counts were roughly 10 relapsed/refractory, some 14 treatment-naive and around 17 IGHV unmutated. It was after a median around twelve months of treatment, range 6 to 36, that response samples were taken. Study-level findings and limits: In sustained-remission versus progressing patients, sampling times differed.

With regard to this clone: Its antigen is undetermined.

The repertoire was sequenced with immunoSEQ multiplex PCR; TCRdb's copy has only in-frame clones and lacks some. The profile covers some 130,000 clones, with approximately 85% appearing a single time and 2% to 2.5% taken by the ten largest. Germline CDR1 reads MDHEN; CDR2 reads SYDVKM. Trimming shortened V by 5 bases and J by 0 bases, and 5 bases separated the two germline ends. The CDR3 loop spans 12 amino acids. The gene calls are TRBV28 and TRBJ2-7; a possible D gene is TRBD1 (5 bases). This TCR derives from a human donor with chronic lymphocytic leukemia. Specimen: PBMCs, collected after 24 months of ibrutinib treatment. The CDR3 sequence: CASSRGSYEQYF. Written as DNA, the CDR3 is TGTGCCAGCAGTAGGGGCTCCTACGAGCAGTACTTC.